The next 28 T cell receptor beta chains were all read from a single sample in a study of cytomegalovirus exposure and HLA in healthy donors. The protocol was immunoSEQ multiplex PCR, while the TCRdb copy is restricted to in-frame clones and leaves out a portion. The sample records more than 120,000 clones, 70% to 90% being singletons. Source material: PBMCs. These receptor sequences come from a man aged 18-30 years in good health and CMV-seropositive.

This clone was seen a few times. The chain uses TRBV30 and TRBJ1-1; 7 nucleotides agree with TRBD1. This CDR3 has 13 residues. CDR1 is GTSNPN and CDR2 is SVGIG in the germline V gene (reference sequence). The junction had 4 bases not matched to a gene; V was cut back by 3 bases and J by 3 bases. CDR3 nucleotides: TGTGCCTGGAGACAGGGGCAGGACACTGAAGCTTTCTTT. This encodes CAWRQGQDTEAFF. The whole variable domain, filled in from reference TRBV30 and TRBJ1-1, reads SQTIHQWPATLVQPVGSPLSLECTVEGTSNPNLYWYRQAAGRGLQLLFYSVGIGQISSEVPQNLSASRPQDRQFILSSKKLLLSDSGFYLCAWRQGQDTEAFFGQGTRLTVV.

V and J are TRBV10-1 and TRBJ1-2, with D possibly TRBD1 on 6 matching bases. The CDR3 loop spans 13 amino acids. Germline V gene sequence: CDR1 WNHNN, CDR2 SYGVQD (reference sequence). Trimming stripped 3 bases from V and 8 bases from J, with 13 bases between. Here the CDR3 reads CASSDGGAGGYTF. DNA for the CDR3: TGCGCCAGCAGTGATGGGGGGGCAGGCGGCTACACCTTC.

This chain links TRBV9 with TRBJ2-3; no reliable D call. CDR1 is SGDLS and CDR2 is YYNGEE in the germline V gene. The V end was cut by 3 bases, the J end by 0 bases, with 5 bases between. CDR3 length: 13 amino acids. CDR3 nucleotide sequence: TGTGCCAGCAGCGCCACTAGCACAGATACGCAGTATTTT. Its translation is CASSATSTDTQYF.

This CDR3 reads CASSAFRGGQETQYF. The CDR3 DNA sequence: TGTGCCAGCAGTGCCTTTCGAGGGGGCCAAGAGACCCAGTACTTC. This chain connects TRBV6-1 to TRBJ2-5; possible D gene TRBD1, 6 bases. The CDR3 covers 15 residues. Germline CDR1 is MNHNS and CDR2 is SASEGT. The V end was cut by 4 bases, the J end by 1 base, with 13 bases between.

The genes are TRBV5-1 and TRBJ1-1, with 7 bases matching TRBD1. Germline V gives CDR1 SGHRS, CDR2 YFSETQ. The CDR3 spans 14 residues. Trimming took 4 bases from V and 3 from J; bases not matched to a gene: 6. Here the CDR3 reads CASSLTQGDTEAFF. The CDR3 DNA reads TGCGCCAGCAGCCTGACTCAGGGGGACACTGAAGCTTTCTTT.

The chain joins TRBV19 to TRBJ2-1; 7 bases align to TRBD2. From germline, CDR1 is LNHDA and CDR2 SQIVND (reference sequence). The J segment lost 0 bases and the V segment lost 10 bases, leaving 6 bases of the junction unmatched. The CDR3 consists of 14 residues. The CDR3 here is CATVSGRSYNEQFF. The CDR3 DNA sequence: TGTGCCACCGTTAGCGGGCGCTCCTACAATGAGCAGTTCTTC. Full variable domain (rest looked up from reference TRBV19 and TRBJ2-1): DGGITQSPKYLFRKEGQNVTLSCEQNLNHDAMYWYRQDPGQGLRLIYYSQIVNDFQKGDIAEGYSVSREKKESFPLTVTSAQKNPTAFYLCATVSGRSYNEQFFGPGTRLTVL.

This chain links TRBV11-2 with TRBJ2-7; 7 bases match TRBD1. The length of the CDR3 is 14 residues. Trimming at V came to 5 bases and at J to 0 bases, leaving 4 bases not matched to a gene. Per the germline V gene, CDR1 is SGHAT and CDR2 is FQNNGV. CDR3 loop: CASSATGASYEQYF. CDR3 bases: TGTGCCAGCAGCGCCACAGGGGCCTCCTACGAGCAGTACTTC.

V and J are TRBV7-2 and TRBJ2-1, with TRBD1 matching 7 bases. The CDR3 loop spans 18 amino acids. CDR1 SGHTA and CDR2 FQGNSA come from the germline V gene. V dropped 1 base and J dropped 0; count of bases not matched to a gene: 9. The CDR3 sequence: CASSLVWGQRLSYNEQFF. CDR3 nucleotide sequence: TGTGCCAGCAGCTTAGTCTGGGGACAGCGGCTCTCCTACAATGAGCAGTTCTTC.

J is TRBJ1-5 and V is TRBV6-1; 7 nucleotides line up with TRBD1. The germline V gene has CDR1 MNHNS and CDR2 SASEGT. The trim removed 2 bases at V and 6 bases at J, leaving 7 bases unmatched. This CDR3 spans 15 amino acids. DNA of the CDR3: TGTGCCAGCAGTGAACTTCTAGGGGGCATTCAGCCCCAGCATTTT. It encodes CASSELLGGIQPQHF.

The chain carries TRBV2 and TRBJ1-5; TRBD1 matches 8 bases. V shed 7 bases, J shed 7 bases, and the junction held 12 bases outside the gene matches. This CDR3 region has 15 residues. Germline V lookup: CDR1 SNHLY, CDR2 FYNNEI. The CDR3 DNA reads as TGTGCCAGCAAATGGACAGGGCGTTCGAAACAGCCCCAGCATTTT. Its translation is CASKWTGRSKQPQHF.

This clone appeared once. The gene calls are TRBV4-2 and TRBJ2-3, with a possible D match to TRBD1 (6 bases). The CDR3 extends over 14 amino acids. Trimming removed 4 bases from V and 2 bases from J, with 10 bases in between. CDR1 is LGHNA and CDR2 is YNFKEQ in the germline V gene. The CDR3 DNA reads TGTGCCAGCAGCCTAGGGGGTCCCACAGATACGCAGTATTTT. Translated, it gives CASSLGGPTDTQYF.

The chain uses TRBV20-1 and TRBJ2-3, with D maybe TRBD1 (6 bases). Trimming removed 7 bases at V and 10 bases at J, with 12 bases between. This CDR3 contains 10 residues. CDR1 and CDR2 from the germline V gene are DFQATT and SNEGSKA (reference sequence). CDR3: CSVTQGPQYF. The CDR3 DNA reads TGCAGTGTGACTCAGGGGCCGCAGTATTTT.

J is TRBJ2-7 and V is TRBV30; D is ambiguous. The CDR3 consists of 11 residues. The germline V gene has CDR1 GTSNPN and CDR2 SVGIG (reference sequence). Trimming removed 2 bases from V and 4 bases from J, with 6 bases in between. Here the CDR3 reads CAWSNKYEQYF. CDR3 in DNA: TGTGCCTGGAGTAATAAATACGAGCAGTACTTC.

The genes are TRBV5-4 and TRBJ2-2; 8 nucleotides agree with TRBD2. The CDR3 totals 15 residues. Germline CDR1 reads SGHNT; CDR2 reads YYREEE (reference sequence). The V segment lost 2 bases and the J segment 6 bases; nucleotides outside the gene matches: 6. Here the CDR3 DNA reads TGTGCCAGCAGCTTCGCAGCGGGAGCCTCCGGGGAGCTGTTTTTT. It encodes CASSFAAGASGELFF.

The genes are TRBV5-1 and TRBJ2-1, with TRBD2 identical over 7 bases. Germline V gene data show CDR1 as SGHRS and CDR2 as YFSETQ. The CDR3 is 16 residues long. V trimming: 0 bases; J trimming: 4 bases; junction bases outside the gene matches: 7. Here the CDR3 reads CASSLGGGRAYNEQFF. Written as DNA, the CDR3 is TGCGCCAGCAGCTTGGGAGGCGGGAGAGCATACAATGAGCAGTTCTTC.

The CDR3 nucleotides are TGCAGTGCTAGTCGTAAACTCGAGCAGTACTTC. This gives the protein CSASRKLEQYF. The chain links TRBV20-1 to TRBJ2-7, with D unclear. CDR1 is DFQATT and CDR2 is SNEGSKA in the germline V gene (reference sequence). The CDR3 is 11 residues long. Between the trimmed V and J ends, which lost 3 bases and 6 bases, there was a span of 9 bases.

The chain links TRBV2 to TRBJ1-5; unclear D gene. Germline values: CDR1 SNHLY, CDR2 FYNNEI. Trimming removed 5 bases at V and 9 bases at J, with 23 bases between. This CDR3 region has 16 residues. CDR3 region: CASSNQRPVGSAPQHF. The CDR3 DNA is TGTGCCAGCAGTAACCAGAGGCCGGTAGGGAGTGCGCCCCAGCATTTT.

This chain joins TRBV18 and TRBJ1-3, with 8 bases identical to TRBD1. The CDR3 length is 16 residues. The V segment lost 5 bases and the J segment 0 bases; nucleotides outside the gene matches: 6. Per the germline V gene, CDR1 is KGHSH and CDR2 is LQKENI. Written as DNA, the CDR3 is TGTGCCAGCTCATCCGGGACAGGCGTCTCTGGAAACACCATATATTTT. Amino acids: CASSSGTGVSGNTIYF.

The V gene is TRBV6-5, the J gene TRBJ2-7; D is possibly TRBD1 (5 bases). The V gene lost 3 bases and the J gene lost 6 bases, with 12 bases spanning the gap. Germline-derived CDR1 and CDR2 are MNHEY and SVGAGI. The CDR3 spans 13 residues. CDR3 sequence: CASSYWQGGEQYF. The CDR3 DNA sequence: TGTGCCAGCAGTTATTGGCAGGGCGGCGAGCAGTACTTC.

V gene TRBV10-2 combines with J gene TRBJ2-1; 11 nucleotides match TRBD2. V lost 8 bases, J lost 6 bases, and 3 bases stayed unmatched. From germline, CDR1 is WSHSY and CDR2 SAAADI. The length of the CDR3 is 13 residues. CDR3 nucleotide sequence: TGCGCCAGCGCTAGCGGGAGGTTCAATGAGCAGTTCTTC. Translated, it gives CASASGRFNEQFF.

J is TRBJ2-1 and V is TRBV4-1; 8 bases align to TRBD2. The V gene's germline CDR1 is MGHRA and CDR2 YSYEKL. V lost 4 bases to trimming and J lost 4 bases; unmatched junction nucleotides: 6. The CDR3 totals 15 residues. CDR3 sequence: CASSLRLAGYNEQFF. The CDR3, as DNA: TGCGCCAGCAGCCTTCGTTTAGCGGGATACAATGAGCAGTTCTTC.

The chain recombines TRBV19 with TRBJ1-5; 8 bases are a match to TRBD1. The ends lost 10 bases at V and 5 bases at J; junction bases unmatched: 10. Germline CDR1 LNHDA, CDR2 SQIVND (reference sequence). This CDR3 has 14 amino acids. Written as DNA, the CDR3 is TGTGCCACTACCGACAGGGGTGGAGATCAGCCCCAGCATTTT. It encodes CATTDRGGDQPQHF.

For the CDR3, the DNA is TGTGCCAGCGCGGTGGGGGAGGCGCAGTATTTT. Its protein product is CASAVGEAQYF. This sequence joins TRBV19 and TRBJ2-3; the D gene is possibly TRBD2 (6 bases). The germline CDR1 and CDR2 sequences are LNHDA and SQIVND (reference sequence). The V gene lost 9 bases and the J gene lost 10 bases, with 14 bases spanning the gap. The CDR3 extends over 11 amino acids.

This CDR3 is CASSRAVGSNEQFF. The CDR3 bases are TGTGCCAGCAGCCGAGCGGTAGGGAGCAATGAGCAGTTCTTC. This sequence joins TRBV14 and TRBJ2-1, with D perhaps TRBD2 (5 bases). This CDR3 is 14 amino acids long. The germline V gene has CDR1 SGHDN and CDR2 FVKESK. The V gene lost 4 bases and the J gene lost 6 bases, with 13 bases spanning the gap.

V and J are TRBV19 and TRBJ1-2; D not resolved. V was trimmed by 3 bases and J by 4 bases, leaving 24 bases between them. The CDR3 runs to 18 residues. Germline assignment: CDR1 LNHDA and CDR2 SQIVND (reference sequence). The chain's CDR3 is CASSMSPMEGSATYGYTF. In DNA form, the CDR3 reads TGTGCCAGTAGTATGTCCCCGATGGAGGGCAGCGCTACCTATGGCTACACCTTC.

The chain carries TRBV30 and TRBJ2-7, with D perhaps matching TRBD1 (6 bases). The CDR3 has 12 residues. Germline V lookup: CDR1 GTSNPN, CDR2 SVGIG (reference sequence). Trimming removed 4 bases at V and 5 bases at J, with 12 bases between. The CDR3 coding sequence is TGTGCCTGGAATACAGGGATCAACGAGCAGTACTTC. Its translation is CAWNTGINEQYF.

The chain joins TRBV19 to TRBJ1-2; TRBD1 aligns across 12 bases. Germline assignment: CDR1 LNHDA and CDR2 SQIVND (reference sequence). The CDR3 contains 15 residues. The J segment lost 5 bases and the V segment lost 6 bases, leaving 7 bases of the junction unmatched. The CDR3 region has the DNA TGTGCCAGTAGGGGGACAGGGGGCGCAGATTATGGCTACACCTTC. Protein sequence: CASRGTGGADYGYTF.

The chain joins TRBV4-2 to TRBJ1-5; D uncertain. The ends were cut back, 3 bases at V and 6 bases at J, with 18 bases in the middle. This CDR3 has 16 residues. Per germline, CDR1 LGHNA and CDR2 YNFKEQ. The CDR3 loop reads CASSHAAGLPSQPQHF. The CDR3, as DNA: TGTGCCAGCAGCCATGCCGCGGGCCTTCCAAGTCAGCCCCAGCATTTT.